This TCR beta chain came from a study of control samples from healthy donors and cancer patients (dated by TCRdb to between 2020 and 2021). Comments on this clone: Its antigen is unknown. One base away there is no much larger clone; base qualities are not given.

To prepare the library, the immunoSEQ multiplex PCR assay was applied. Entries here come from immuneACCESS through TCRdb and include only in-frame sequences with V and J called. Some clones fail to appear in such tables; in the studies checked, an unresolved V gene covers under half of the shortfall, and the cause of the remainder is unknown. In this sample the table shows some 120,000 clones, around 87% of which occur a single time. About 2.9% of the sample is held by the ten biggest clonotypes. V loses 2 bases, J loses 9 bases, and the germline ends lie 16 bases apart. The germline V gene supplies CDR1 MNHEY and CDR2 SVGAGI. Including cysteine and phenylalanine, the CDR3 has 14 amino acids. Only CDR3 DNA remains: 42 bases, in frame from the first base.

Sequencing used blood. The chain links TRBV6-5 with TRBJ1-1, with an unclear D gene assignment. This clonotype was sampled from a man aged 60 to 69 in good health. The sequenced DNA: TGTGCCAGCAGTTACCGACGAGAGAATTTTAAAGCTTTCTTT. This codes for CASSYRRENFKAFF.